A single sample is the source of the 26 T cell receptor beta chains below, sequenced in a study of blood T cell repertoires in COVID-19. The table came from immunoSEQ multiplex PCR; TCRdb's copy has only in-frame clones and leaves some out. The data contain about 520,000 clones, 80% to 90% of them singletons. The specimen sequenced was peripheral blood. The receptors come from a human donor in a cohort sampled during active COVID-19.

CDR3 protein: CASSQDSGTGVGVKPQHF. In DNA, the CDR3 is TGTGCCAGCAGCCAAGATAGTGGGACAGGGGTGGGTGTGAAGCCCCAGCATTTT. The V gene is TRBV3-1 (or the pseudogene TRBV3-2), the J gene TRBJ1-5; 10 bases map to TRBD1. Germline CDR1 LGHDT, CDR2 YNNKEL (reference sequence). V trimming: 0 bases; J trimming: 8 bases; junction bases outside the gene matches: 13. The CDR3 contains 18 residues.

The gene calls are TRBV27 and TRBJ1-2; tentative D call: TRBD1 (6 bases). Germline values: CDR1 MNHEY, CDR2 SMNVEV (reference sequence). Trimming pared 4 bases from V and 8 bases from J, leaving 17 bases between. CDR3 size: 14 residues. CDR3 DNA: TGTGCCAGCAGTTCCAGGGGACCTTGGGGCGGCTACACCTTC. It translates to CASSSRGPWGGYTF.

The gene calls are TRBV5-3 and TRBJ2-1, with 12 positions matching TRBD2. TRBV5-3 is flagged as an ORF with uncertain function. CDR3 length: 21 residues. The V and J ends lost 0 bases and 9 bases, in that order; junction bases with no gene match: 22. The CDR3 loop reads CARSLVGMQSSGRAGRVEQFF. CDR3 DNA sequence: TGTGCCAGAAGCTTGGTGGGTATGCAGTCTAGCGGGAGGGCCGGTCGGGTTGAGCAGTTCTTC.

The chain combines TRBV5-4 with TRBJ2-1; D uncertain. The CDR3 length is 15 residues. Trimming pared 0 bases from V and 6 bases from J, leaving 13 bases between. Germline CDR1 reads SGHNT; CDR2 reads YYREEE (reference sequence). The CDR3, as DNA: TGTGCCAGCAGCTTGGCCAGGCCCACACTCAATGAGCAGTTCTTC. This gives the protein CASSLARPTLNEQFF.

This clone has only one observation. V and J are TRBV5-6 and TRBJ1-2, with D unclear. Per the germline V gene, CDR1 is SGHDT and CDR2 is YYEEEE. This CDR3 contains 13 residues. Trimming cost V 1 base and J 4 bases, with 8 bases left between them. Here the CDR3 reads CASSLKTRYGYTF. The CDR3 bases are TGTGCCAGCAGCTTGAAAACACGCTATGGCTACACCTTC.

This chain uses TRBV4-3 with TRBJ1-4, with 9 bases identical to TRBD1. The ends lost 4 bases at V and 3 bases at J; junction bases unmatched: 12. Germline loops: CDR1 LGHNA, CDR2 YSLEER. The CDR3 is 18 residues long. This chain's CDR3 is CASSPRRGTGFSNEKLFF. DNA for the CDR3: TGCGCCAGCAGCCCCCGACGAGGGACAGGGTTTTCTAATGAAAAACTGTTTTTT.

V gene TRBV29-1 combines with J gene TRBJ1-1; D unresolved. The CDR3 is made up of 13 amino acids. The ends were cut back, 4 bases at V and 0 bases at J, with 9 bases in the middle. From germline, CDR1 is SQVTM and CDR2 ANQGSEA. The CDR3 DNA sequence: TGCAGCGTTGTACAGATGCTGAACACTGAAGCTTTCTTT. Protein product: CSVVQMLNTEAFF.

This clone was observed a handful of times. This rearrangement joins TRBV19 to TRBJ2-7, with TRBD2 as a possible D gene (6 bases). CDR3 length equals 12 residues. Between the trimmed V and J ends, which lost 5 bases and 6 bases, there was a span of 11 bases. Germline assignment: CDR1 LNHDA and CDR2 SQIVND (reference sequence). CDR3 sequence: CASSVRGSEQYF. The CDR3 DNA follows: TGTGCCAGTAGTGTTCGGGGGTCCGAGCAGTACTTC.

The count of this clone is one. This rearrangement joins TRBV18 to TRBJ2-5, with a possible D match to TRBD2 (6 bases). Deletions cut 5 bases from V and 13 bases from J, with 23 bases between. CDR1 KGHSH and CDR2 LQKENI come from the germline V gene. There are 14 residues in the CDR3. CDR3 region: CASSSNSVSPEGYF. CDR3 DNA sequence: TGTGCCAGCTCATCAAATTCTGTCTCCCCGGAGGGGTACTTC.

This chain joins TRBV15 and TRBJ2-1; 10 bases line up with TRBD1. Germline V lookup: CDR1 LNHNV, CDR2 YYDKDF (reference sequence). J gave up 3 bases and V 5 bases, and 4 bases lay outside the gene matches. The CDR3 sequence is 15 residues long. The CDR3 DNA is TGTGCCACCAGCGAGGGACAGGGGTTCTACAATGAGCAGTTCTTC. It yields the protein CATSEGQGFYNEQFF.

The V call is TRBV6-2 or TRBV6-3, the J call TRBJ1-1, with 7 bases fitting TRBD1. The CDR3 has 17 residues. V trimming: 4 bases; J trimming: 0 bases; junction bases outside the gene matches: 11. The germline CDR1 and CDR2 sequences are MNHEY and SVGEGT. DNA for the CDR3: TGTGCCAGCAGTTCAGCTACTACAGGGGCCTTGAACACTGAAGCTTTCTTT. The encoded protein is CASSSATTGALNTEAFF.

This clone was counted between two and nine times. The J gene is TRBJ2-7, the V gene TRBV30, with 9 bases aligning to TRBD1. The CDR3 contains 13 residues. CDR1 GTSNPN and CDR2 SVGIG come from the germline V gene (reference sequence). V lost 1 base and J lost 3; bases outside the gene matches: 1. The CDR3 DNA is TGTGCCTGGAGTGGGGACAGGGTCTACGAGCAGTACTTC. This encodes CAWSGDRVYEQYF.

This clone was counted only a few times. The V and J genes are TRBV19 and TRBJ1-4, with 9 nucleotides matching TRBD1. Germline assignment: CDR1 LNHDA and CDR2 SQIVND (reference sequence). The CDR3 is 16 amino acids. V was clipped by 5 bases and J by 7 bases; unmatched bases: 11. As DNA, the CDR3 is TGTGCCAGTAGTGCCGACCGGGACAGGGAGGGTGAAAAACTGTTTTTT. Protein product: CASSADRDREGEKLFF.

CDR3 nucleotide sequence: TGCACCAGCAGCCAAGGAAGCAGGGGACAGAGAAGCAATCAGCCCCAGCATTTT. Translated, it gives CTSSQGSRGQRSNQPQHF. This chain links TRBV1 with TRBJ1-5; the DNA was not used to check the table's D call, TRBD1. TRBV1 is shown as a pseudogene. The CDR3 is 18 amino acids.

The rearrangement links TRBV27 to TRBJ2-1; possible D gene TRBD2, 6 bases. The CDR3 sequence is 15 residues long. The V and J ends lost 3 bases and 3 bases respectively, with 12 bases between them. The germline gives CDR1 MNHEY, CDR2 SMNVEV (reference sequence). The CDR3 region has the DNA TGTGCCAGCAGTTTTCGCGGGATTTTCTACAATGAGCAGTTCTTC. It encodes CASSFRGIFYNEQFF.

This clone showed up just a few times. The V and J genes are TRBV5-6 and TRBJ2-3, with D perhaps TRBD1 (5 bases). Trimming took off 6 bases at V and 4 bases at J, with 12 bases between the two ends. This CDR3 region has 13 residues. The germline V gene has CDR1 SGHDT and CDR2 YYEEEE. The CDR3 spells CASTPVGADTQYF. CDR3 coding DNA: TGTGCCAGCACCCCGGTAGGGGCAGATACGCAGTATTTT.

Written as DNA, the CDR3 is TGTGCCAGTAGTATCTTCGTGAACACTGAAGCTTTCTTT. Protein sequence: CASSIFVNTEAFF. This chain uses TRBV19 with TRBJ1-1; D not resolved. CDR1 and CDR2 (germline): LNHDA, SQIVND (reference sequence). The CDR3 contains 13 residues. Trimming stripped 3 bases from V and 0 bases from J, with 5 bases between.

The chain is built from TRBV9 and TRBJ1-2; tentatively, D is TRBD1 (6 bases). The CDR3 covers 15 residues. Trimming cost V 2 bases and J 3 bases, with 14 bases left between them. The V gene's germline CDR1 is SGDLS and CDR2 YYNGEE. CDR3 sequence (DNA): TGTGCCAGCAGCGTGGGGGCTCCGAGGGACTATGGCTACACCTTC. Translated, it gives CASSVGAPRDYGYTF.

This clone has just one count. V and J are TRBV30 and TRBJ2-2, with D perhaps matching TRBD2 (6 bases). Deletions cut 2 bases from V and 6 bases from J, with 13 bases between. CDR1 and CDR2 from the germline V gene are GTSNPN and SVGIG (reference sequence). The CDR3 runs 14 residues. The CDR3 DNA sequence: TGTGCCTGGAGTCTCGGGAGTAAGGCCGGGGAGCTGTTTTTT. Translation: CAWSLGSKAGELFF.

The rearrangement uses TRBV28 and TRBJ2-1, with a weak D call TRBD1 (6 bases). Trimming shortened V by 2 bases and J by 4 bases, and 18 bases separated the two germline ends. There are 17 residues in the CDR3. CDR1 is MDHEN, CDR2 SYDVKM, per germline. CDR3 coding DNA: TGTGCCAGCAGTTTAAGGGATGGAGGACAGTCTTACAATGAGCAGTTCTTC. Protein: CASSLRDGGQSYNEQFF.

In nucleotides, the CDR3 is TGTGCCAGCAGCTCGCTAGCGGGAGGGCCCTACGAGCAGTACTTC. This sequence encodes CASSSLAGGPYEQYF. The chain couples TRBV7-2 to TRBJ2-7; 12 bases fit TRBD2. CDR1 SGHTA and CDR2 FQGNSA come from the germline V gene. V was pared by 4 bases and J by 2 bases, with 3 bases of the junction left unmatched. The CDR3 loop spans 15 amino acids.

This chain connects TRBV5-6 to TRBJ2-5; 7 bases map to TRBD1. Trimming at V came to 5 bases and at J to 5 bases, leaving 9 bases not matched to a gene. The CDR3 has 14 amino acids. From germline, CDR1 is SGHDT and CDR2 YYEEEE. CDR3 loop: CASRKTGFGETQYF. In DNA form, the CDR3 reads TGTGCCAGCAGGAAGACAGGGTTCGGGGAGACCCAGTACTTC. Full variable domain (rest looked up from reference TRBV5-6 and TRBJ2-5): DAGVTQSPTHLIKTRGQQVTLRCSPKSGHDTVSWYQQALGQGPQFIFQYYEEEERQRGNFPDRFSGHQFPNYSSELNVNALLLGDSALYLCASRKTGFGETQYFGPGTRLLVL.

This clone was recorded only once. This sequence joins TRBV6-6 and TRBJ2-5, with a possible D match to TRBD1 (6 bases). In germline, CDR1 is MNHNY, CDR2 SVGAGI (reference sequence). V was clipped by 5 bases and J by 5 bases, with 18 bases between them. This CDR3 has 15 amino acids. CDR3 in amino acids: CASSTSDPGAETQYF. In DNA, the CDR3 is TGTGCCAGCAGTACGAGTGACCCAGGGGCGGAGACCCAGTACTTC.

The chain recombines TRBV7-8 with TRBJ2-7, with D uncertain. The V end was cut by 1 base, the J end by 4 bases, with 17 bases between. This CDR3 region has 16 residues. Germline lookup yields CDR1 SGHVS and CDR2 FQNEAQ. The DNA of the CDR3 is TGTGCCAGCAGCTTAGGAGCCCGGATAGCTCAGTACGAGCAGTACTTC. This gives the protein CASSLGARIAQYEQYF. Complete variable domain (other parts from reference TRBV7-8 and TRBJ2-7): GAGVSQSPRYKVAKRGQDVALRCDPISGHVSLFWYQQALGQGPEFLTYFQNEAQLDKSGLPSDRFFAERPEGSVSTLKIQRTQQEDSAVYLCASSLGARIAQYEQYFGPGTRLTVT.

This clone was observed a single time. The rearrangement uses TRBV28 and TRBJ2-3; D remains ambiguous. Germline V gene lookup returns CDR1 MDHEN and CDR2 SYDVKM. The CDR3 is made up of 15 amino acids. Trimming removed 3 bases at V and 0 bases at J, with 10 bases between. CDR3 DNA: TGTGCCAGCAGTTTGTTAGCAGAAAGCACAGATACGCAGTATTTT. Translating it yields CASSLLAESTDTQYF.

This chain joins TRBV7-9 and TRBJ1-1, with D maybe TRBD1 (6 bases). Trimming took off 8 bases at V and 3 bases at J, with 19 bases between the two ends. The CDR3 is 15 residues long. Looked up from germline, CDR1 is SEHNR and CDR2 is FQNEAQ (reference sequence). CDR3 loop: CASSRGRARDTEAFF. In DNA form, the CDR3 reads TGTGCCAGCTCCAGGGGTCGTGCCAGGGACACTGAAGCTTTCTTT.